The 29 T cell receptor beta chains presented below share a single source sample, sequenced in a study of T cells in women clearing cervical HPV infection. The repertoire was sequenced with immunoSEQ multiplex PCR; TCRdb's copy has only in-frame clones and lacks some. In all, the sample yields about 28,000 clones. The sample comprised blood buffy coat. Receptor source: a woman aged 18 to 75 with a cervical HPV16 infection that either progressed to CIN3+ or cleared (not recorded which).

A word on this clone: The sequenced fragment ends 3 residues before the CDR3 boundary, so the rest is inferred from the germline J gene. The J gene is TRBJ1-1, the V gene TRBV7-6, with TRBD1 matching over 7 bases. Germline CDR1 is SGHVS and CDR2 is FNYEAQ. This CDR3 region has 12 residues. The CDR3 loop is CASSSGGDTAFF. CDR3 DNA (partial): TGTGCCAGCAGCTCAGGGGGAGATACG.

In the case of this clone: The sample contains more than one DNA sequence encoding this CDR3. CDR3 bases read: TGTGCCAGTGCTCAGGGGGTAAATGGCTCACCC. Protein sequence: CASAQGVNGSP. The CDR3 in full is CASAQGVNGSPLHF. The chain has TRBV7-9 and TRBJ1-6, with TRBD1 identical over 7 bases. The read is 3 residues too short to cover the CDR3 end, so that end is filled in from the germline J gene. The V segment lost 9 bases and the J segment 10 bases; nucleotides outside the gene matches: 12. The V gene's germline CDR1 is SEHNR and CDR2 FQNEAQ (reference sequence). This CDR3 is 14 amino acids long.

Concerning this clone itself: Read coverage stops 3 residues before the CDR3 terminus; the germline J gene supplies the remainder. The gene calls are TRBV20-1 and TRBJ2-7; the D gene is possibly TRBD1 (6 bases). This CDR3 is built from 15 residues. The V gene's germline CDR1 is DFQATT and CDR2 SNEGSKA (reference sequence). Deletions cut 4 bases from V and 4 bases from J, with 20 bases between. The CDR3 spells CSAISGVQGRYEQYF. Incomplete CDR3 DNA: TGCAGTGCTATATCTGGAGTGCAGGGGAGATACGAG.

Worth noting for this clone: The read gets to within 3 residues of the CDR3 end, and the germline J gene fills in the rest. The J gene is TRBJ2-3, the V gene TRBV2; 8 bases agree with TRBD2. V was clipped by 1 base and J by 6 bases; unmatched bases: 6. CDR3 size: 15 residues. CDR1 is SNHLY and CDR2 is FYNNEI in the germline V gene. CDR3 residues: CASSEGTSSRDTQYF. The part of the CDR3 DNA that was read is TGTGCCAGCAGTGAAGGGACTAGCAGCCGGGATACG.

In the case of this clone: The read falls 3 residues short of the CDR3 end, and the missing part is taken from the germline J gene. The chain employs TRBV6-2 or TRBV6-3 and TRBJ1-5; 9 bases map to TRBD1. This CDR3 spans 15 amino acids. CDR1 and CDR2 (germline): MNHEY, SVGEGT. V lost 5 bases to trimming and J lost 3 bases; unmatched junction nucleotides: 5. The chain's CDR3 is CASSRTGVNNQPQHF. The DNA read from the CDR3 is TGTGCCAGCAGTCGGACAGGGGTAAACAATCAGCCC.

In the case of this clone: Read data end 3 residues before the CDR3 end; the end is taken from the germline J gene. J is TRBJ2-5 and V is TRBV20-1, with 11 bases matching TRBD2. V trimming: 6 bases; J trimming: 5 bases; junction bases outside the gene matches: 11. The CDR3 covers 15 residues. Looked up from germline, CDR1 is DFQATT and CDR2 is SNEGSKA (reference sequence). This CDR3 is CSAQGLLAGAETQYF. CDR3 bases read: TGCAGTGCACAAGGGTTACTAGCGGGAGCTGAGACC.

As concerns this clone: With the read ending 3 residues before the CDR3 end, the germline J gene is used to fill in that end. The chain recombines TRBV6-1 with TRBJ1-4; D possibly corresponds to TRBD1 (5 bases). The CDR3 extends over 14 amino acids. Germline V gives CDR1 MNHNS, CDR2 SASEGT. This CDR3 reads CASSGGQGNSPLFF. The part of the CDR3 DNA that was read is TGTGCCAGCAGTGGGGGCCAAGGTAATTCACCA.

With respect to this clone: The CDR3 goes on 3 residues after the read ends, and that part is filled in from the germline J gene. V is TRBV7-6 and J is TRBJ1-6, with D possibly TRBD1 on 5 matching bases. The CDR3 loop spans 15 amino acids. Germline V gene sequence: CDR1 SGHVS, CDR2 FNYEAQ. V lost 1 base and J 8 bases, leaving 12 bases between the germline ends. CDR3 bases read: TGTGCCAGCAGCTTAGTGGGGCAGGGTGATTCACCC. Translating gives CASSLVGQGDSP. From start to end, the CDR3 is CASSLVGQGDSPLHF. The variable domain in full, with the rest retrieved from reference TRBV7-6 and TRBJ1-6, is GAGVSQSPRYKVTKRGQDVALRCDPISGHVSLYWYRQALGQGPEFLTYFNYEAQQDKSGLPNDRFSAERPEGSISTLTIQRTEQRDSAMYRCASSLVGQGDSPLHFGNGTRLTVT.

A remark on this clone: The CDR3 end is not reached by the read, which stops 3 residues before it; the germline J gene fills it in. The gene calls are TRBV4-1 and TRBJ2-1; weak D call: TRBD2 (6 bases). The CDR3 sequence is 14 residues long. Germline loops: CDR1 MGHRA, CDR2 YSYEKL. V was pared by 4 bases and J by 6 bases, with 13 bases between. This CDR3 reads CASSLGGVVNEQFF. CDR3 DNA (partial): TGCGCCAGCAGCCTAGGAGGGGTCGTCAATGAG.

A remark on this clone: The sequenced fragment ends 3 residues before the CDR3 boundary, so the rest is inferred from the germline J gene. The same CDR3 can be traced to other DNA sequences in this sample. V gene TRBV2 combines with J gene TRBJ1-1; no reliable D call. Germline V gives CDR1 SNHLY, CDR2 FYNNEI. The V gene lost 6 bases and the J gene lost 1 base, with 9 bases spanning the gap. CDR3 length: 13 amino acids. The CDR3 here is CASSTQGNTEAFF. CDR3 DNA (partial): TGTGCCAGCAGCACCCAAGGGAACACTGAA.

To note about this clone: The CDR3 extends 3 residues past the end of the read, so its final part is completed from the germline J gene. The J gene is TRBJ2-4, the V gene TRBV30; 12 nucleotides agree with TRBD2. The CDR3 is 11 amino acids. Germline loops: CDR1 GTSNPN, CDR2 SVGIG (reference sequence). The CDR3 spells CARLTSGGQYF. Incomplete CDR3 DNA: TGTGCCCGGCTGACTAGCGGGGGT.

Partial CDR3 DNA: TGTGCCAGCAGCTTAATTCTAGACGATGAG. Amino acids: CASSLILDDE. The CDR3, in full, reads CASSLILDDEQFF. J is TRBJ2-1 and V is TRBV7-9; D is unresolved. The missing CDR3 end, 3 residues past where the read stops, is filled in from the germline J gene. Trimming took 2 bases from V and 8 from J, leaving 10 bases between them. The CDR3 has 13 amino acids. Per germline, CDR1 SEHNR and CDR2 FQNEAQ (reference sequence).

With respect to this clone: Coverage ceases 3 residues before the CDR3 finishes, and the germline J gene fills in the end. The chain employs TRBV7-2 and TRBJ2-3, with D tentatively TRBD1 (8 bases). This CDR3 is built from 15 residues. CDR1 and CDR2 (germline): SGHTA, FQGNSA. CDR3 loop: CASSTGTGGGQPQYF. The CDR3 bases that were read are TGTGCCAGCAGCACCGGGACAGGCGGGGGTCAGCCG.

With regard to this clone: Read coverage stops 3 residues before the CDR3 terminus; the germline J gene supplies the remainder. The chain employs TRBV20-1 and TRBJ1-5; 10 bases map to TRBD1. V trimming: 4 bases; J trimming: 6 bases; junction bases outside the gene matches: 6. The CDR3 loop spans 14 amino acids. Germline CDR1 DFQATT, CDR2 SNEGSKA (reference sequence). CDR3 DNA, as far as it was read: TGCAGTGCTATGGGACAGGGGCTTGGTCAGCCC. Translating it yields CSAMGQGLGQP. From start to end, the CDR3 is CSAMGQGLGQPQHF.

With regard to this clone: The CDR3 end lies 3 residues beyond the end of the read and is filled in from the germline J gene. V is TRBV11-2 and J is TRBJ1-4; 8 bases map to TRBD1. From germline, CDR1 is SGHAT and CDR2 FQNNGV. The CDR3 runs to 14 residues. The ends lost 2 bases at V and 7 bases at J; junction bases unmatched: 3. The CDR3 bases that were read are TGTGCCAGCAGCTTAAACAGGGGGAGTGAAAAA. Its translation: CASSLNRGSEK. The whole CDR3 protein is CASSLNRGSEKLFF.

Regarding this clone: Read sequence stops 3 residues before the CDR3 end, and the germline J gene provides the missing end. The rearrangement links TRBV20-1 to TRBJ1-2, with D possibly TRBD1 on 5 matching bases. V lost 0 bases to trimming and J lost 3 bases, with 14 bases between them. CDR1 is DFQATT and CDR2 is SNEGSKA in the germline V gene (reference sequence). The CDR3 is made up of 15 amino acids. CDR3 residues: CSARDPGGSDYGYTF. The CDR3 DNA, read in part, is TGCAGTGCTAGAGATCCCGGGGGGTCTGACTATGGC.

As regards this clone: The read stops 3 residues short of the end of the CDR3; the missing end is completed from the germline J gene. The genes are TRBV18 and TRBJ1-1; 8 nucleotides agree with TRBD1. The CDR3 is made up of 16 amino acids. V shed 4 bases and J 0 bases; nucleotides not matched to a gene: 7. CDR1 is KGHSH, CDR2 LQKENI, per germline. The chain's CDR3 is CASSLPGGPMNTEAFF. The sequenced CDR3 bases are TGTGCCAGCTCACTACCAGGGGGCCCCATGAACACTGAA.

As for this clone: The observed sequence ends 3 residues before the CDR3 terminus, with the missing tail filled in from the germline J gene. V is TRBV9 and J is TRBJ2-4, with 12 bases identical to TRBD2. The ends lost 4 bases at V and 0 bases at J; junction bases unmatched: 5. The CDR3 length is 17 residues. From germline, CDR1 is SGDLS and CDR2 YYNGEE. The part of the CDR3 DNA that was read is TGTGCCAGCAGCATCGGGACTAGCGGGTTAGCCAAAAACATT. It yields the protein CASSIGTSGLAKNI. The full CDR3 sequence reads CASSIGTSGLAKNIQYF.

Worth noting for this clone: Read data end 3 residues before the CDR3 end; the end is taken from the germline J gene. The chain employs TRBV20-1 and TRBJ2-1, with 11 bases that match TRBD2. The V segment lost 0 bases and the J segment 1 base; nucleotides outside the gene matches: 5. Per the germline V gene, CDR1 is DFQATT and CDR2 is SNEGSKA (reference sequence). This CDR3 spans 17 amino acids. The CDR3: CSARDRLAGGSYNEQFF. Partial CDR3 DNA: TGCAGTGCTAGAGATCGGCTAGCGGGGGGTTCCTACAATGAG.

Regarding this clone: The observed sequence ends 3 residues before the CDR3 terminus, with the missing tail filled in from the germline J gene. V usage is TRBV28 and J usage is TRBJ1-3, with 9 bases lining up with TRBD1. The CDR3 is 17 residues long. CDR1 MDHEN and CDR2 SYDVKM come from the germline V gene. V trimming: 4 bases; J trimming: 2 bases; junction bases outside the gene matches: 9. CDR3 DNA (partial): TGTGCCAGCAGTTCTCCCGGGACAGGGTATACTGGAAACACC. Residues: CASSSPGTGYTGNT. The entire CDR3 sequence reads CASSSPGTGYTGNTIYF.

Worth noting for this clone: Coverage ceases 3 residues before the CDR3 finishes, and the germline J gene fills in the end. The chain recombines TRBV19 with TRBJ1-2, with TRBD1 matching 12 bases. The CDR3 extends over 15 amino acids. The V gene's germline CDR1 is LNHDA and CDR2 SQIVND (reference sequence). The sequenced CDR3 bases are TGTGCCAGTACCCACACGGGACAGGGGGCGCGTTCT. Encoded protein: CASTHTGQGARS. The entire CDR3 protein is CASTHTGQGARSYTF.

As to this clone: The read halts 3 residues ahead of the CDR3 end, with the missing end drawn from the germline J gene. V usage is TRBV6-2 or TRBV6-3 and J usage is TRBJ2-2, with a weak D call TRBD2 (5 bases). Trimming removed 5 bases from V and 2 bases from J, with 18 bases in between. The V gene's germline CDR1 is MNHEY and CDR2 SVGEGT. CDR3 length: 17 amino acids. The CDR3 DNA, read in part, is TGTGCCAGCAGTCTCATCGGGGTGGGGATTAACACCGGGGAG. Translated, it gives CASSLIGVGINTGE. From start to end, the CDR3 is CASSLIGVGINTGELFF.

Worth noting for this clone: With the read ending 3 residues before the CDR3 end, the germline J gene is used to fill in that end. The chain uses TRBV18 and TRBJ1-2, with 9 bases matching TRBD1. The V gene's germline CDR1 is KGHSH and CDR2 LQKENI. This CDR3 contains 16 residues. The sequenced CDR3 bases are TGTGCCAGCTCACCTATCGGGACAGGGAACTTACATGAC. It yields the protein CASSPIGTGNLHD. The whole CDR3 sequence is CASSPIGTGNLHDYTF.

To note about this clone: Read data end 3 residues before the CDR3 end; the end is taken from the germline J gene. V gene TRBV20-1 combines with J gene TRBJ1-2, with D perhaps TRBD1 (5 bases). This CDR3 has 12 amino acids. Trimming shortened V by 6 bases and J by 6 bases, and 14 bases separated the two germline ends. Germline CDR1 DFQATT, CDR2 SNEGSKA (reference sequence). The sequenced part of the CDR3 DNA is TGCAGTGCCATCAGGGCCGCAGATGGC. Translating gives CSAIRAADG. The complete CDR3 protein is CSAIRAADGYTF.

Concerning this clone: The read halts 3 residues ahead of the CDR3 end, with the missing end drawn from the germline J gene. This chain connects TRBV6-2 or TRBV6-3 to TRBJ1-1; the D gene is possibly TRBD1 (5 bases). Germline-derived CDR1 and CDR2 are MNHEY and SVGEGT. The CDR3 runs 17 residues. V gave up 2 bases and J gave up 0 bases, with 16 bases separating them. The CDR3 bases that were read are TGTGCCAGCAGTTACCCATCCGCAGGGTCCCTGAACACTGAA. This codes for CASSYPSAGSLNTE. From start to end, the CDR3 is CASSYPSAGSLNTEAFF.

On this clone itself: The read stops 3 residues short of the end of the CDR3; the missing end is completed from the germline J gene. This chain uses TRBV19 with TRBJ2-2, with a possible D match to TRBD1 (6 bases). Germline loops: CDR1 LNHDA, CDR2 SQIVND (reference sequence). Trimming left V 1 base short and J 4 bases short, with 10 bases between. The CDR3 length is 15 residues. Incomplete CDR3 DNA: TGTGCCAGTAGTATAGTGACAGGTGGCACCGGGGAG. This gives the protein CASSIVTGGTGE. The whole CDR3 protein reads CASSIVTGGTGELFF.

Points on this clone: Sequencing ends 3 residues short of the CDR3 end; the germline J gene provides the rest. The chain joins TRBV19 to TRBJ2-1; TRBD1 is a possible D gene (5 bases). The CDR3 covers 13 residues. Germline lookup yields CDR1 LNHDA and CDR2 SQIVND (reference sequence). V was pared by 4 bases and J by 5 bases, with 9 bases between. The CDR3 loop reads CASSKGFNNEQFF. CDR3 bases read: TGTGCCAGTAGTAAGGGGTTTAACAATGAG.

As regards this clone: The read ends 3 residues early relative to the CDR3; the germline J gene fills the gap. V and J are TRBV5-1 and TRBJ2-3; 9 nucleotides line up with TRBD2. CDR3 size: 18 residues. Germline V gene lookup returns CDR1 SGHRS and CDR2 YFSETQ. With V trimmed by 4 bases and J by 0 bases, 12 bases remained unmatched. This chain's CDR3 is CASSLSAGGPSSTDTQYF. The DNA read from the CDR3 is TGCGCCAGCAGCCTGTCGGCGGGAGGGCCGAGTAGCACAGATACG.

Notes on this clone: The sequenced fragment ends 3 residues before the CDR3 boundary, so the rest is inferred from the germline J gene. This sequence joins TRBV20-1 and TRBJ2-7, with D possibly TRBD2 on 6 matching bases. Germline lookup yields CDR1 DFQATT and CDR2 SNEGSKA (reference sequence). Trimming cost V 3 bases and J 1 base, with 13 bases left between them. This CDR3 contains 14 residues. This CDR3 is CSARAIAGSYEQYF. The part of the CDR3 DNA that was read is TGCAGTGCTAGGGCCATTGCGGGGTCCTACGAG.